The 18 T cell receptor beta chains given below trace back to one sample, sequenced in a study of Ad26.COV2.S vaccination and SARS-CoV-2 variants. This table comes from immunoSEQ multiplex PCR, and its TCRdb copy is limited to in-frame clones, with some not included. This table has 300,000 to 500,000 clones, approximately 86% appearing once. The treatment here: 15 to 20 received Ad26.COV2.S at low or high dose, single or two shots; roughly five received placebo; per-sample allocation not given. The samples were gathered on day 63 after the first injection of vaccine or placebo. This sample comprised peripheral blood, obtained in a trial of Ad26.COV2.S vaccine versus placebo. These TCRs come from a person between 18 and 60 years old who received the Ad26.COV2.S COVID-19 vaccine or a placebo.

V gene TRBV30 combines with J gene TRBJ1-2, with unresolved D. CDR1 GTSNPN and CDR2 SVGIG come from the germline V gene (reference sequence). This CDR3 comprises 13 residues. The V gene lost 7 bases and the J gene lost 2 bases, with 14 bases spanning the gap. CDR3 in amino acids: CASVRPANYGYTF. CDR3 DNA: TGTGCCTCAGTTCGGCCGGCAAACTATGGCTACACCTTC.

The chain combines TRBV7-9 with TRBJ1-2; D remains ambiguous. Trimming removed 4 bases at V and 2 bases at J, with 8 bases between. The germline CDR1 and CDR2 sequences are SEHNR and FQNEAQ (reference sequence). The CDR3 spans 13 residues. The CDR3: CASSSGINYGYTF. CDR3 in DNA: TGTGCCAGCAGCTCCGGGATAAACTATGGCTACACCTTC.

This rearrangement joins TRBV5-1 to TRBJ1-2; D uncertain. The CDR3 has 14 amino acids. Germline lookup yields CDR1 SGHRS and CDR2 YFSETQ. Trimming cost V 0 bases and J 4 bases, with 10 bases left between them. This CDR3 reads CASSLVAETYGYTF. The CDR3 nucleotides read TGCGCCAGCAGCTTGGTTGCGGAGACCTATGGCTACACCTTC.

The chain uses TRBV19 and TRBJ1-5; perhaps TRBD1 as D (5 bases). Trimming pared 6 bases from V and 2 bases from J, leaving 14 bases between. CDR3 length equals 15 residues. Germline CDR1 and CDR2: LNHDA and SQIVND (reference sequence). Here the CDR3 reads CASRQAGWGNQPQHF. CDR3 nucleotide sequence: TGTGCCAGTAGACAGGCGGGTTGGGGCAATCAGCCCCAGCATTTT.

The CDR3 reads CASSPYLNTEAFF. In DNA form, the CDR3 reads TGTGCCAGCAGCCCATATTTGAACACTGAAGCTTTCTTT. The chain is built from TRBV7-9 and TRBJ1-1; D gene ambiguous. V was shortened by 5 bases and J by 0 bases, with 7 bases between the two germline ends. Germline V gene sequence: CDR1 SEHNR, CDR2 FQNEAQ (reference sequence). CDR3 length: 13 amino acids.

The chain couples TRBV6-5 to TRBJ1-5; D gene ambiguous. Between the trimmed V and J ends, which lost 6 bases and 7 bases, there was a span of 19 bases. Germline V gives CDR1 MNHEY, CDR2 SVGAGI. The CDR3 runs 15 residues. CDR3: CASSKTAPGIQPQHF. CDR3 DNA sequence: TGTGCCAGCAGCAAGACCGCGCCGGGGATACAGCCCCAGCATTTT.

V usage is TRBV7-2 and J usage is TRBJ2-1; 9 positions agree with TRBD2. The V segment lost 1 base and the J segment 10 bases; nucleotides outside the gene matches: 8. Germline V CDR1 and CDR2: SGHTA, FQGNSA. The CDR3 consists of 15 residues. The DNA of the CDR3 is TGTGCCAGCAGCTTAGGGGGGGCTAGCGGGGACGAGCAGTTCTTC. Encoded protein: CASSLGGASGDEQFF.

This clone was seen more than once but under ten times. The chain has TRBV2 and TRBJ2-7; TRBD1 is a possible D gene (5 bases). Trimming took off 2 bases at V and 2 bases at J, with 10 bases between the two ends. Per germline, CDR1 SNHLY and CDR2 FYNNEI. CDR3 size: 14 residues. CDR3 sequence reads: CASSEQGLPYEQYF. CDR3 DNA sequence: TGTGCCAGCAGTGAACAGGGATTACCCTACGAGCAGTACTTC.

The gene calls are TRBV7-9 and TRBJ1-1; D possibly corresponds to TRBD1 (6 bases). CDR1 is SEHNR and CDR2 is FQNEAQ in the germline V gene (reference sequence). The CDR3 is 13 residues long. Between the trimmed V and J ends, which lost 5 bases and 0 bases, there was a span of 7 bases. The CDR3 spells CASSRGLNTEAFF. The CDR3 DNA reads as TGTGCCAGCAGCCGGGGGCTGAACACTGAAGCTTTCTTT.

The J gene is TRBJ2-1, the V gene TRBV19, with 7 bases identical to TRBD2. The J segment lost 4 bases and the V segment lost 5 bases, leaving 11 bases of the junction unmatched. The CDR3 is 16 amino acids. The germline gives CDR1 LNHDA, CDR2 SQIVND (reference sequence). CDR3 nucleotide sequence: TGTGCCAGTAGTTCAGAAGCGGGGAGAATTTACAATGAGCAGTTCTTC. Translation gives CASSSEAGRIYNEQFF.

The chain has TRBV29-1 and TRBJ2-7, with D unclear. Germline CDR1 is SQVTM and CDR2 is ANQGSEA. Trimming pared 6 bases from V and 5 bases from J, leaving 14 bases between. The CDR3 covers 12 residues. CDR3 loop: CSVETGVDEQYF. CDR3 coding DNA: TGCAGCGTCGAGACTGGGGTCGACGAGCAGTACTTC.

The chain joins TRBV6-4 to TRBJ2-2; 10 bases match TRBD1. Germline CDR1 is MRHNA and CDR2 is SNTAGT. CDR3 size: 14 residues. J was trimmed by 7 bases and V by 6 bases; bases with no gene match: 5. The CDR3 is CASSYGTGVGELFF. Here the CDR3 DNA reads TGTGCCAGCAGCTACGGGACAGGGGTCGGGGAGCTGTTTTTT.

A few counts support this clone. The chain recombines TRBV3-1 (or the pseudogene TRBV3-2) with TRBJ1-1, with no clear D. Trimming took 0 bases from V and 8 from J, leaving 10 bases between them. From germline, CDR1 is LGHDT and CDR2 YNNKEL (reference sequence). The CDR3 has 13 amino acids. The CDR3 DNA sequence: TGTGCCAGCAGCCAAGATACGTTTAGGGAAGCTTTCTTT. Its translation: CASSQDTFREAFF.

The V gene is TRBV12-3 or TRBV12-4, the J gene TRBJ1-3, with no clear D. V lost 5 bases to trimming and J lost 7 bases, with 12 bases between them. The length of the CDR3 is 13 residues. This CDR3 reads CASSLEFRNTIYF. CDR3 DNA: TGTGCCAGCAGTCTGGAGTTTCGGAACACCATATATTTT.

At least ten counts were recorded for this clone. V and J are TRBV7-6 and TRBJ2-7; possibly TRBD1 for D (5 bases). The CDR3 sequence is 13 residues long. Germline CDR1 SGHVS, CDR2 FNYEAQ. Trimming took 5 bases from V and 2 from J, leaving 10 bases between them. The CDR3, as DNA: TGTGCCAGCAGCCTGACAGTGACCTACGAGCAGTACTTC. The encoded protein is CASSLTVTYEQYF.

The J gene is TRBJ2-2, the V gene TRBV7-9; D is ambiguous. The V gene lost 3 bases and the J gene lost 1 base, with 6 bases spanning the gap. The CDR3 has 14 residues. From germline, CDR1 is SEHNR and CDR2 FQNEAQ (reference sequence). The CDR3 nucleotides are TGTGCCAGCAGCTTTTCAGGGAACACCGGGGAGCTGTTTTTT. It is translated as CASSFSGNTGELFF.

CDR3 protein: CASSDAGVVYNSPLHF. In nucleotides, the CDR3 is TGTGCCAGCAGTGACGCAGGGGTGGTGTATAATTCACCCCTCCACTTT. This chain uses TRBV25-1 with TRBJ1-6; TRBD1 might be the D (6 bases). Deletions cut 3 bases from V and 4 bases from J, with 13 bases between. CDR1 is MGHDK, CDR2 SYGVNS, per germline. CDR3 size: 16 residues.

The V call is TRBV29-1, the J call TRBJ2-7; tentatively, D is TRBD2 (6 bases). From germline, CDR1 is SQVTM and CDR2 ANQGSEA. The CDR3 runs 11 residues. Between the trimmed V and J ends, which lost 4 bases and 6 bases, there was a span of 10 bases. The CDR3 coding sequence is TGCAGCGTTGGGGGGACTTCCGAGCAGTACTTC. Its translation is CSVGGTSEQYF.